A selection of T cell receptor beta chains follows, all from one sample in a study of blood T cell repertoires in COVID-19. Measured with immunoSEQ multiplex PCR; TCRdb has only the in-frame clones, and not every one. The repertoire has around 68,000 clones, under 85% of them found once; the top ten carry roughly a tenth. Input material: peripheral blood. The source of these receptors is a woman in her 50s with acute or convalescent COVID-19. Each CDR3 is given with its conserved first and last residue. Each record gives: D gene, V gene, J gene, clone size, CDR3 protein, CDR3 DNA. The D gene is left open where the match is weak. Some rows mark clone size as missing; the rest say once, few, many or name a class of expanded clone.

d_gene: TRBD1
v_gene: TRBV6-9
j_gene: TRBJ2-5
abundance: few
CDR3aa: CASRGQGDGETQYF
CDR3nt: TGTGCCAGCAGGGGACAGGGGGATGGGGAGACCCAGTACTTC

d_gene: .
v_gene: TRBV4-2
j_gene: TRBJ1-1
abundance: .
CDR3aa: CASSQVGGRKMNTEAFF
CDR3nt: TGTGCCAGCAGCCAAGTCGGGGGGCGGAAAATGAACACTGAAGCTTTCTTT

d_gene: .
v_gene: TRBV7-8
j_gene: TRBJ1-1
abundance: .
CDR3aa: CASSPQPRNTEAFF
CDR3nt: TGTGCCAGCAGCCCCCAACCGAGGAACACTGAAGCTTTCTTT

d_gene: .
v_gene: TRBV30
j_gene: TRBJ2-7
abundance: .
CDR3aa: CAWSSGSWEQYF
CDR3nt: TGTGCCTGGAGTAGCGGATCCTGGGAGCAGTACTTC

d_gene: .
v_gene: TRBV5-1
j_gene: TRBJ2-7
abundance: .
CDR3aa: CASSLAYTGYSYEQYF
CDR3nt: TGCGCCAGCAGCTTGGCATACACGGGTTACTCCTACGAGCAGTACTTC

d_gene: .
v_gene: TRBV20-1
j_gene: TRBJ1-4
abundance: few
CDR3aa: CSASLQGSVFF
CDR3nt: TGCAGTGCATCACTTCAGGGTTCTGTGTTTTTT

d_gene: TRBD2
v_gene: TRBV6-5
j_gene: TRBJ2-5
abundance: many
CDR3aa: CASSSGRRETQYF
CDR3nt: TGTGCCAGCAGCAGCGGGAGGCGAGAGACCCAGTACTTC

d_gene: .
v_gene: TRBV6-6
j_gene: TRBJ1-3
abundance: .
CDR3aa: CASTLGGNTIYF
CDR3nt: TGTGCCAGCACCCTGGGCGGAAACACCATATATTTT

d_gene: .
v_gene: TRBV7-3
j_gene: TRBJ1-5
abundance: .
CDR3aa: CASSFHDRLDDNQPQHF
CDR3nt: TGTGCCAGCAGCTTTCATGACAGGCTAGATGATAATCAGCCCCAGCATTTT

d_gene: .
v_gene: TRBV5-1
j_gene: TRBJ1-2
abundance: .
CDR3aa: CASSSDISSNYGYTF
CDR3nt: TGCGCCAGCAGCTCTGACATCTCCTCTAACTATGGCTACACCTTC

d_gene: .
v_gene: TRBV6-6
j_gene: TRBJ1-1
abundance: few
CDR3aa: CASSYVSGAFF
CDR3nt: TGTGCCAGCAGTTACGTCAGTGGAGCTTTCTTT

d_gene: .
v_gene: TRBV5-1
j_gene: TRBJ1-5
abundance: .
CDR3aa: CASSLAGNQPQHF
CDR3nt: TGCGCCAGCAGCTTGGCCGGCAATCAGCCCCAGCATTTT

d_gene: TRBD2
v_gene: TRBV2
j_gene: TRBJ2-1
abundance: .
CDR3aa: CASKAGENNEQFF
CDR3nt: TGTGCCAGCAAAGCGGGAGAAAACAATGAGCAGTTCTTC

d_gene: TRBD2
v_gene: TRBV7-2
j_gene: TRBJ2-1
abundance: .
CDR3aa: CASSQGLAPNEQFF
CDR3nt: TGTGCCAGCAGCCAAGGACTAGCCCCCAATGAGCAGTTCTTC

d_gene: TRBD1
v_gene: TRBV7-7
j_gene: TRBJ1-1
abundance: .
CDR3aa: CASSSDRGAEAFF
CDR3nt: TGTGCCAGCAGCTCCGACAGGGGCGCTGAAGCTTTCTTT

d_gene: .
v_gene: TRBV2
j_gene: TRBJ1-6
abundance: .
CDR3aa: CASKEGGRSSPLHF
CDR3nt: TGTGCCAGCAAGGAGGGGGGGAGGAGCTCACCCCTCCACTTT

d_gene: TRBD2
v_gene: TRBV7-9
j_gene: TRBJ2-1
abundance: .
CDR3aa: CATLGGGASYEQFF
CDR3nt: TGTGCCACCCTCGGCGGGGGGGCTTCTTATGAGCAGTTCTTC

d_gene: .
v_gene: TRBV5-1
j_gene: TRBJ1-3
abundance: .
CDR3aa: CASSSGAVSGNTIYF
CDR3nt: TGCGCCAGCAGCAGCGGGGCAGTCTCTGGAAACACCATATATTTT

d_gene: .
v_gene: TRBV21-1
j_gene: TRBJ2-2
abundance: .
CDR3aa: CDSGSRDTGELFF
CDR3nt: TGTGATTCCGGGAGTCGAGACACCGGGGAGCTGTTTTTT

d_gene: TRBD1
v_gene: TRBV4-1
j_gene: TRBJ1-5
abundance: few
CDR3aa: CASSQPGQGSVFLHF
CDR3nt: TGCGCCAGCAGCCAACCGGGACAGGGGAGCGTGTTTCTGCATTTT

d_gene: TRBD2
v_gene: TRBV29-1
j_gene: TRBJ2-1
abundance: few
CDR3aa: CSARLAFDNEQFF
CDR3nt: TGCAGCGCCAGACTAGCGTTTGATAATGAGCAGTTCTTC

d_gene: .
v_gene: TRBV28
j_gene: TRBJ1-2
abundance: once
CDR3aa: CASSSGIVGYTF
CDR3nt: TGTGCCAGCAGCTCAGGGATTGTTGGCTACACCTTC

d_gene: TRBD1
v_gene: TRBV19
j_gene: TRBJ1-1
abundance: once
CDR3aa: CASSRGGSAEAFF
CDR3nt: TGTGCCAGTAGTAGAGGGGGCTCGGCTGAAGCTTTCTTT

d_gene: .
v_gene: TRBV2
j_gene: TRBJ2-2
abundance: .
CDR3aa: CASRSVPAGELFF
CDR3nt: TGTGCCAGCAGGAGTGTGCCCGCCGGGGAGCTGTTTTTT

d_gene: .
v_gene: TRBV3-1/TRBV3-2
j_gene: TRBJ1-6
abundance: .
CDR3aa: CASSQGSVVSGSPLHF
CDR3nt: TGTGCCAGCAGCCAAGGGAGTGTTGTAAGTGGGTCACCCCTCCACTTT

d_gene: TRBD1
v_gene: TRBV28
j_gene: TRBJ2-5
abundance: .
CDR3aa: CASSWGQTSPHF
CDR3nt: TGTGCCAGCAGTTGGGGACAGACCAGTCCCCACTTC

d_gene: .
v_gene: TRBV7-2
j_gene: TRBJ2-7
abundance: .
CDR3aa: CASSLVALQEQYF
CDR3nt: TGTGCCAGCAGCTTAGTTGCCCTACAGGAGCAGTACTTC

d_gene: .
v_gene: TRBV12-3/TRBV12-4
j_gene: TRBJ1-4
abundance: .
CDR3aa: CASSLALGRLLFF
CDR3nt: TGTGCCAGCAGTTTGGCCCTTGGCCGACTTCTGTTTTTT

d_gene: TRBD1
v_gene: TRBV19
j_gene: TRBJ1-5
abundance: .
CDR3aa: CATQDRPYSNQPQHF
CDR3nt: TGTGCCACCCAGGACAGGCCATATAGCAATCAGCCCCAGCATTTT

d_gene: .
v_gene: TRBV6-1
j_gene: TRBJ2-2
abundance: once
CDR3aa: CASSEPNKNTGELFF
CDR3nt: TGTGCCAGCAGTGAACCGAACAAGAACACCGGGGAGCTGTTTTTT

d_gene: .
v_gene: TRBV7-2
j_gene: TRBJ1-1
abundance: .
CDR3aa: CASSLGAPAPEAFF
CDR3nt: TGTGCCAGCAGCTTAGGGGCGCCCGCCCCAGAAGCTTTCTTT

d_gene: .
v_gene: TRBV5-8
j_gene: TRBJ2-7
abundance: .
CDR3aa: CASSFGVGYEQYF
CDR3nt: TGTGCCAGCAGCTTCGGGGTCGGCTACGAGCAGTACTTC

d_gene: .
v_gene: TRBV3-1/TRBV3-2
j_gene: TRBJ1-6
abundance: few
CDR3aa: CASSQNLNSPLHF
CDR3nt: TGTGCCAGCAGCCAAAATTTAAATTCACCCCTCCACTTT

d_gene: .
v_gene: TRBV19
j_gene: TRBJ1-6
abundance: few
CDR3aa: CASSPTGSNSPLHF
CDR3nt: TGTGCCAGTAGTCCAACGGGGAGCAATTCACCCCTCCACTTT

d_gene: .
v_gene: TRBV21-1
j_gene: TRBJ2-7
abundance: once
CDR3aa: CASPIIRSCLYEQYF
CDR3nt: TGTGCCAGCCCCATAATCCGCAGTTGCCTCTACGAGCAGTACTTC

d_gene: TRBD1
v_gene: TRBV4-1
j_gene: TRBJ2-7
abundance: once
CDR3aa: CASSQGEYRGLYEQYF
CDR3nt: TGCGCCAGCAGCCAGGGGGAATACAGGGGGCTCTACGAGCAGTACTTC

d_gene: TRBD2
v_gene: TRBV11-2
j_gene: TRBJ2-3
abundance: .
CDR3aa: CASSPRTSGGPGHTDTQYF
CDR3nt: TGTGCCAGCAGCCCAAGGACTAGCGGGGGGCCCGGCCACACAGATACGCAGTATTTT

d_gene: .
v_gene: TRBV2
j_gene: TRBJ2-5
abundance: few
CDR3aa: CASSWTEETQYF
CDR3nt: TGTGCCAGCAGTTGGACAGAAGAGACCCAGTACTTC

d_gene: .
v_gene: TRBV28
j_gene: TRBJ2-1
abundance: .
CDR3aa: CASYTGKGEQFF
CDR3nt: TGTGCCAGCTACACAGGGAAAGGGGAGCAGTTCTTC

d_gene: .
v_gene: TRBV18
j_gene: TRBJ2-7
abundance: few
CDR3aa: CASSPQGPNEQYF
CDR3nt: TGTGCCAGCTCACCACAGGGGCCCAACGAGCAGTACTTC

d_gene: TRBD1
v_gene: TRBV6-6
j_gene: TRBJ2-1
abundance: once
CDR3aa: CASRPGQGGYNEQFF
CDR3nt: TGTGCCAGCAGACCCGGACAGGGGGGCTACAATGAGCAGTTCTTC

d_gene: TRBD2
v_gene: TRBV11-2
j_gene: TRBJ2-1
abundance: .
CDR3aa: CASSPRPRTSAHPYNEQFF
CDR3nt: TGTGCCAGCAGCCCACGCCCTAGGACTAGCGCCCATCCTTACAATGAGCAGTTCTTC

d_gene: .
v_gene: TRBV6-2/TRBV6-3
j_gene: TRBJ1-1
abundance: .
CDR3aa: CASSPSGQKNTEAFF
CDR3nt: TGTGCCAGCAGCCCGTCCGGACAGAAGAACACTGAAGCTTTCTTT

d_gene: TRBD1
v_gene: TRBV4-3
j_gene: TRBJ2-2
abundance: .
CDR3aa: CASSRIGQGANTGELFF
CDR3nt: TGCGCCAGCAGCCGCATAGGACAGGGGGCAAACACCGGGGAGCTGTTTTTT

d_gene: TRBD1
v_gene: TRBV5-1
j_gene: TRBJ2-5
abundance: .
CDR3aa: CASSSPDRVETQYF
CDR3nt: TGCGCCAGCAGCTCACCAGACAGGGTCGAGACCCAGTACTTC

d_gene: TRBD1
v_gene: TRBV10-3
j_gene: TRBJ1-2
abundance: .
CDR3aa: CAISENRGQGYGYTF
CDR3nt: TGTGCCATCAGTGAGAACAGGGGGCAAGGCTATGGCTACACCTTC

d_gene: .
v_gene: TRBV6-5
j_gene: TRBJ1-1
abundance: .
CDR3aa: CASSYQEMNTEAFF
CDR3nt: TGTGCCAGCAGTTACCAGGAAATGAACACTGAAGCTTTCTTT

d_gene: TRBD1
v_gene: TRBV6-6
j_gene: TRBJ2-1
abundance: .
CDR3aa: CASRRTGDHNEQFF
CDR3nt: TGTGCCAGCAGAAGGACAGGGGACCACAATGAGCAGTTCTTC

d_gene: TRBD1
v_gene: TRBV12-3/TRBV12-4
j_gene: TRBJ1-6
abundance: once
CDR3aa: CASSPGGSPLHF
CDR3nt: TGTGCCAGCAGCCCAGGGGGCTCACCCCTCCACTTT

d_gene: TRBD1
v_gene: TRBV6-1
j_gene: TRBJ1-2
abundance: .
CDR3aa: CASSDLGTGSNGYTF
CDR3nt: TGTGCCAGCAGTGACCTTGGGACAGGGTCTAATGGCTACACCTTC

d_gene: TRBD2
v_gene: TRBV6-4
j_gene: TRBJ2-3
abundance: .
CDR3aa: CASSYSGSLPDTQYF
CDR3nt: TGTGCCAGCAGTTATAGCGGGAGTCTCCCAGATACGCAGTATTTT

d_gene: .
v_gene: TRBV11-3
j_gene: TRBJ2-1
abundance: .
CDR3aa: CASSLERGRSSYNEQFF
CDR3nt: TGTGCCAGCAGCTTAGAGCGGGGGCGAAGCTCCTACAATGAGCAGTTCTTC

d_gene: TRBD1
v_gene: TRBV5-1
j_gene: TRBJ2-2
abundance: .
CDR3aa: CASSRDRGLGGELFF
CDR3nt: TGCGCCAGCAGCCGGGACAGGGGGCTCGGCGGGGAGCTGTTTTTT

d_gene: .
v_gene: TRBV5-5
j_gene: TRBJ2-5
abundance: .
CDR3aa: CASSQPQGTQYF
CDR3nt: TGTGCCAGCAGCCAGCCCCAGGGGACCCAGTACTTC

d_gene: TRBD1
v_gene: TRBV5-1
j_gene: TRBJ1-4
abundance: .
CDR3aa: CASSLVSGTGYEKLFF
CDR3nt: TGCGCCAGCAGCTTGGTATCCGGGACAGGGTATGAAAAACTGTTTTTT

d_gene: .
v_gene: TRBV7-9
j_gene: TRBJ1-5
abundance: .
CDR3aa: CASSLTAAGNQPQHF
CDR3nt: TGTGCCAGCAGCCTCACGGCTGCGGGTAATCAGCCCCAGCATTTT

d_gene: .
v_gene: TRBV5-5
j_gene: TRBJ1-1
abundance: once
CDR3aa: CASSLLYSNTEAFF
CDR3nt: TGTGCCAGCAGCTTACTGTACTCGAACACTGAAGCTTTCTTT

d_gene: TRBD2
v_gene: TRBV27
j_gene: TRBJ2-1
abundance: .
CDR3aa: CASRSGTAGGSYNEQFF
CDR3nt: TGTGCCAGCAGATCCGGCACTGCGGGAGGGTCCTACAATGAGCAGTTCTTC

d_gene: TRBD2
v_gene: TRBV5-1
j_gene: TRBJ2-1
abundance: .
CDR3aa: CASSLVGGVSYNEQFF
CDR3nt: TGCGCCAGCAGCTTGGTTGGGGGGGTCTCCTACAATGAGCAGTTCTTC